What follows are 21 T cell receptor beta chains derived from one specimen sequenced in a study of blood T cell repertoires in COVID-19. Clones were sequenced by immunoSEQ multiplex PCR, and TCRdb holds only the in-frame ones, with some missing. The data hold just under 50,000 clones, with roughly nine tenths observed a single time. The sequenced sample was peripheral blood. Receptor source: a human donor in a cohort sampled during active COVID-19.

The chain couples TRBV6-6 to TRBJ1-1, with 9 bases lining up with TRBD1. There are 15 residues in the CDR3. The V and J ends lost 5 bases and 2 bases, in that order; junction bases with no gene match: 6. Germline assignment: CDR1 MNHNY and CDR2 SVGAGI (reference sequence). CDR3 loop: CASSAPGQGNTEAFF. CDR3 bases: TGTGCCAGCAGTGCGCCGGGACAGGGTAACACTGAAGCTTTCTTT.

This chain joins TRBV10-1 and TRBJ2-3, with 11 bases aligning to TRBD2. Germline lookup yields CDR1 WNHNN and CDR2 SYGVQD (reference sequence). V trimming: 2 bases; J trimming: 4 bases; junction bases outside the gene matches: 2. The CDR3 runs to 15 residues. CDR3 protein: CASSETSGSADTQYF. As DNA, the CDR3 is TGCGCCAGCAGTGAGACTAGCGGGAGCGCAGATACGCAGTATTTT.

Only one count was recorded for this clone. V is TRBV20-1 and J is TRBJ2-1; TRBD2 matches 11 bases. The CDR3 extends over 21 amino acids. V lost 3 bases and J lost 7; bases outside the gene matches: 26. Per germline, CDR1 DFQATT and CDR2 SNEGSKA (reference sequence). The CDR3, as DNA: TGCAGTGCTAGTTCTGGTTTCAGCATTAGCGGGAGGGCTCAGGGGCTAAATGAGCAGTTCTTC. This encodes CSASSGFSISGRAQGLNEQFF.

The V and J genes are TRBV30 and TRBJ2-7, with D maybe TRBD1 (5 bases). CDR3 length equals 13 residues. V was clipped by 3 bases and J by 3 bases, with 12 bases between them. Germline lookup yields CDR1 GTSNPN and CDR2 SVGIG (reference sequence). The CDR3 loop reads CAWSVSGIYEQYF. As DNA, the CDR3 is TGTGCCTGGAGCGTCTCAGGGATCTACGAGCAGTACTTC.

This chain connects TRBV10-2 to TRBJ2-7; 8 bases line up with TRBD2. The CDR3 runs 14 residues. Germline CDR1 reads WSHSY; CDR2 reads SAAADI. Losses at the gene ends were 6 bases for V and 3 bases for J; bases not matched to a gene: 7. CDR3 loop: CASSASGSFYEQYF. As DNA, the CDR3 is TGCGCCAGCAGCGCTAGCGGGTCTTTCTACGAGCAGTACTTC.

The chain has TRBV30 and TRBJ2-7; the D gene is possibly TRBD2 (5 bases). CDR3 length equals 13 residues. Trimming stripped 0 bases from V and 5 bases from J, with 11 bases between. CDR1 is GTSNPN and CDR2 is SVGIG in the germline V gene (reference sequence). The CDR3 nucleotides read TGTGCCTGGAGTGTACTAGTAGGAGACGAGCAGTACTTC. Translation: CAWSVLVGDEQYF.

This chain links TRBV19 with TRBJ2-3, with TRBD2 matching 10 bases. V shed 5 bases and J 3 bases; nucleotides not matched to a gene: 5. Germline CDR1 LNHDA, CDR2 SQIVND (reference sequence). CDR3 length equals 15 residues. CDR3 DNA sequence: TGTGCCAGTAGTCCTAGCGGGAGTAAGACAGATACGCAGTATTTT. Translation gives CASSPSGSKTDTQYF.

This chain joins TRBV7-2 and TRBJ1-1; D is unclear. V shed 3 bases and J shed 10 bases, with 15 bases lying between them. The germline gives CDR1 SGHTA, CDR2 FQGNSA. The CDR3 contains 13 residues. The CDR3 reads CASSFGPPAGAFF. CDR3 bases: TGTGCCAGCAGCTTTGGGCCCCCTGCAGGAGCTTTCTTT.

The V gene is TRBV2, the J gene TRBJ2-7; D is uncertain. Germline lookup yields CDR1 SNHLY and CDR2 FYNNEI. V lost 8 bases and J 3 bases, leaving 8 bases between the germline ends. The CDR3 has 11 amino acids. CDR3 protein: CASEQNYEQYF. The CDR3 DNA reads as TGTGCCAGCGAACAGAACTACGAGCAGTACTTC.

This chain joins TRBV7-2 and TRBJ1-3, with unresolved D. The CDR3 extends over 14 amino acids. Germline V lookup: CDR1 SGHTA, CDR2 FQGNSA. Trimming removed 0 bases from V and 9 bases from J, with 12 bases in between. This chain's CDR3 is CASSLAIQYSTIYF. CDR3 in DNA: TGTGCCAGCAGCTTAGCGATACAGTACTCCACCATATATTTT.

The chain carries TRBV3-1 (or the pseudogene TRBV3-2) and TRBJ2-3; 7 nucleotides line up with TRBD2. V shed 3 bases, J shed 4 bases, and the junction held 7 bases outside the gene matches. Per germline, CDR1 LGHDT and CDR2 YNNKEL (reference sequence). The length of the CDR3 is 15 residues. The chain's CDR3 is CASSQGGSHADTQYF. In nucleotides, the CDR3 is TGTGCCAGCAGCCAGGGCGGGAGCCACGCAGATACGCAGTATTTT.

The J gene is TRBJ2-7, the V gene TRBV2; D possibly corresponds to TRBD1 (6 bases). The germline V gene has CDR1 SNHLY and CDR2 FYNNEI. This CDR3 is 16 amino acids long. V shed 0 bases and J shed 3 bases, with 15 bases lying between them. The DNA for the CDR3 is TGTGCCAGCAGTGAAGCGCCCCGACAGGAAAGCTACGAGCAGTACGTC. Its protein is CASSEAPRQESYEQYV.

The chain combines TRBV10-3 with TRBJ2-1, with TRBD1 matching over 8 bases. The CDR3 runs to 15 residues. Looked up from germline, CDR1 is ENHRY and CDR2 is SYGVKD. Trimming removed 6 bases from V and 3 bases from J; junction bases left unmatched: 7. CDR3 sequence: CAISETDRDYNEQFF. The CDR3, as DNA: TGTGCCATCAGCGAGACGGACAGGGACTACAATGAGCAGTTCTTC.

The V gene is TRBV5-6, the J gene TRBJ2-5, with 15 bases matching TRBD2. The CDR3 sequence is 16 residues long. V lost 4 bases to trimming and J lost 3 bases; unmatched junction nucleotides: 4. CDR1 SGHDT and CDR2 YYEEEE come from the germline V gene. CDR3 residues: CASSLGTSGRKETQYF. CDR3 sequence (DNA): TGTGCCAGCAGCCTAGGGACTAGCGGGAGGAAAGAGACCCAGTACTTC.

The chain has TRBV11-2 and TRBJ2-5; TRBD1 might be the D (5 bases). Germline loops: CDR1 SGHAT, CDR2 FQNNGV. Between the trimmed V and J ends, which lost 4 bases and 1 base, there was a span of 13 bases. This CDR3 spans 15 amino acids. The CDR3 loop is CASSSPGHIQETQYF. The CDR3 bases are TGTGCCAGCAGCTCACCTGGACACATCCAAGAGACCCAGTACTTC.

The CDR3 coding sequence is TGTGCCGTCCAAACAGGGAATCAGCCCCAGCATTTT. The encoded protein is CAVQTGNQPQHF. The chain joins TRBV10-3 to TRBJ1-5, with D possibly being TRBD1 (6 bases). From germline, CDR1 is ENHRY and CDR2 SYGVKD. V dropped 11 bases and J dropped 4 bases, with 12 bases sitting between them. The CDR3 runs 12 residues.

This sequence joins TRBV6-6 and TRBJ2-6, with 10 bases aligning to TRBD1. V was pared by 6 bases and J by 2 bases, with 4 bases of the junction left unmatched. This CDR3 is built from 16 residues. Germline V gene sequence: CDR1 MNHNY, CDR2 SVGAGI (reference sequence). CDR3 loop: CASSRQGAAGANVLTF. The CDR3 DNA is TGTGCCAGCAGCCGACAGGGGGCGGCTGGGGCCAACGTCCTGACTTTC.

This chain joins TRBV27 and TRBJ2-4; TRBD2 is a possible D gene (6 bases). Looked up from germline, CDR1 is MNHEY and CDR2 is SMNVEV (reference sequence). V lost 2 bases, J lost 0 bases, and 14 bases lay in between. The CDR3 length is 17 residues. The CDR3 bases are TGTGCCAGCAGTTTAGGAAGTAGCGGACTAGCCAAAAACATTCAGTACTTC. Its protein is CASSLGSSGLAKNIQYF.

The CDR3 loop is CASSDRSRSNQPQHF. The CDR3 DNA reads as TGTGCCAGTAGCGACAGGTCACGCAGCAATCAGCCCCAGCATTTT. V and J are TRBV19 and TRBJ1-5; D might be TRBD1 (6 bases). The CDR3 totals 15 residues. CDR1 is LNHDA and CDR2 is SQIVND in the germline V gene (reference sequence). With 6 bases removed from V and 1 base from J, the gap between germline ends came to 13 bases.

This chain connects TRBV5-4 to TRBJ2-2; D not certain. This CDR3 has 17 residues. The V end lost 0 bases, the J end lost 6 bases, and 18 bases lay between the germline ends. Germline V CDR1 and CDR2: SGHNT, YYREEE (reference sequence). The CDR3: CASSLAEKLRFSGELFF. For the CDR3, the DNA is TGTGCCAGCAGCTTGGCCGAAAAGTTGAGGTTTTCCGGGGAGCTGTTTTTT.

The chain is built from TRBV2 and TRBJ1-6; possible D gene TRBD1, 5 bases. Trimming pared 7 bases from V and 11 bases from J, leaving 21 bases between. The germline V gene encodes CDR1 SNHLY and CDR2 FYNNEI. CDR3 size: 15 residues. The CDR3 loop is CASKRDSPLGPPLHF. CDR3 sequence (DNA): TGTGCCAGCAAACGAGACAGTCCCTTGGGGCCACCCCTCCACTTT.